In its sample, the clone carrying this T cell receptor beta chain was seen once. Its matching antigen is unknown. The authors incorporated unique molecular identifiers into the TCR beta cDNA libraries. TCRdb re-called the PCR reads with MiXCR, one entry per CDR3 protein. The repertoire holds hundreds of thousands of distinct CDR3 sequences, with 25% to 30% as singletons. This sample stems from a study of post-analysis software for immune sequencing data. General study findings and limits: A handful of TRBV segments were significantly more frequent in patients than in controls. TRBV5-6, TRBV5-1 and TRBV20-1 were among these segments. Patients with multiple sclerosis recorded significantly lower normalized Chao1 diversity than controls, the study found.

V shed 0 bases and J 1 base; nucleotides not matched to a gene: 2. CDR3 size: 16 residues. The V gene's germline CDR1 is MDHEN and CDR2 SYDVKM. V and J are TRBV28 and TRBJ2-5, with TRBD1 matching 10 bases. The receptor was derived from a girl aged 5 to 17 with multiple sclerosis. Sequencing was carried out using blood. The DNA of the CDR3 is TGTGCCAGCAGTTTATGGGGACAGGGGTTCCAAGAGACCCAGTACTTC. This codes for CASSLWGQGFQETQYF. Variable domain in full (rest from reference TRBV28 and TRBJ2-5): DVKVTQSSRYLVKRTGEKVFLECVQDMDHENMFWYRQDPGLGLRLIYFSYDVKMKEKGDIPEGYSVSREKKERFSLILESASTNQTSMYLCASSLWGQGFQETQYFGPGTRLLVL.